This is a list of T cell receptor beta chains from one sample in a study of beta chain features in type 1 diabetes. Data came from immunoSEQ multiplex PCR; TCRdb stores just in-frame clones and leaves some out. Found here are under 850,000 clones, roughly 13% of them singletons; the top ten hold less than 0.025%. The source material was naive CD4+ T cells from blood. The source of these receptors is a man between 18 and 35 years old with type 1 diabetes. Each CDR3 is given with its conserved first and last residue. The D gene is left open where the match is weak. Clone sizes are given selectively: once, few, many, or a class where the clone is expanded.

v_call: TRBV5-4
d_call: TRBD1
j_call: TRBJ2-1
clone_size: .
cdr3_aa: CASSRDRRNEQFF
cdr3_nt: TGTGCCAGCAGCCGGGACAGACGAAATGAGCAGTTCTTC

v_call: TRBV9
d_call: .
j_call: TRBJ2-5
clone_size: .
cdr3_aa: CASSVSHSQETQYF
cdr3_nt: TGTGCCAGCAGCGTATCCCACAGCCAAGAGACCCAGTACTTC

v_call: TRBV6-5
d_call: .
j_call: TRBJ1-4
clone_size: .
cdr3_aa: CASRGQPNEKLFF
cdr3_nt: TGTGCCAGCAGAGGACAGCCTAATGAAAAACTGTTTTTT

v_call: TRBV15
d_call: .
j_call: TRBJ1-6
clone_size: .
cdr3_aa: CATSRDGSYNSPLHF
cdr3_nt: TGTGCCACCAGCAGAGACGGCTCCTATAATTCACCCCTCCACTTT

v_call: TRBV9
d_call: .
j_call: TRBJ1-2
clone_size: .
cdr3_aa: CASSVVGGYGYTF
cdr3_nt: TGTGCCAGCAGCGTAGTTGGGGGCTATGGCTACACCTTC

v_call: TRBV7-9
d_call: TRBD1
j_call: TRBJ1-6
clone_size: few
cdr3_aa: CASSLGTGVSPLHF
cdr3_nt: TGTGCCAGCAGCTTAGGGACAGGAGTTTCACCCCTCCACTTT

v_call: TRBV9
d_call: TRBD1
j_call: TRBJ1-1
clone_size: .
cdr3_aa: CASSVTGQGEEAFF
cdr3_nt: TGTGCCAGCAGCGTAACAGGACAGGGGGAAGAGGCTTTCTTT

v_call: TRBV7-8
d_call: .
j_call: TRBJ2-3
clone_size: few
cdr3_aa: CASSLEVRTDTQYF
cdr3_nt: TGTGCCAGCAGCTTAGAGGTTCGCACAGATACGCAGTATTTT

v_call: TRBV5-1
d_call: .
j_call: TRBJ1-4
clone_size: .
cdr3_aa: CASSLPTGTTNEKLFF
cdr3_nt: TGCGCCAGCAGCTTGCCGACAGGTACAACTAATGAAAAACTGTTTTTT

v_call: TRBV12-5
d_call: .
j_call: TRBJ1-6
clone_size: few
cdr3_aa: CASGLVTAINSPLHF
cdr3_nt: TGTGCTAGTGGTTTGGTGACAGCGATTAATTCACCCCTCCACTTT

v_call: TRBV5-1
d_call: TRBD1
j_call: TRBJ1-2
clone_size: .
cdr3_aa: CASSLESPRTGHGYTF
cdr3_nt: TGCGCCAGCAGCTTGGAATCCCCGAGGACAGGGCATGGCTACACCTTC

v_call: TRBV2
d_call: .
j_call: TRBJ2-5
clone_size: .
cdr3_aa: CASSRGAGTQYF
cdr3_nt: TGTGCCAGCAGTCGGGGCGCGGGGACCCAGTACTTC

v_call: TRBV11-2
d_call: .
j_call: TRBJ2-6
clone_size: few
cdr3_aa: CASSPGFGANVLTF
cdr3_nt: TGTGCCAGCAGCCCAGGGTTCGGGGCCAACGTCCTGACTTTC

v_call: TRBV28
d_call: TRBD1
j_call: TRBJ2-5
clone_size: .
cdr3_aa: CASSWGQGGETQYF
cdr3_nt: TGTGCCAGCAGTTGGGGACAGGGTGGAGAGACCCAGTACTTC

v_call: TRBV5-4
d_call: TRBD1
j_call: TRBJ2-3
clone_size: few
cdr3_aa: CASSQIGTATDTQYF
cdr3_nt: TGTGCCAGCAGCCAAATCGGGACAGCCACAGATACGCAGTATTTT

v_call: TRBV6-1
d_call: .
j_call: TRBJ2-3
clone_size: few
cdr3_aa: CASSEATDTQYF
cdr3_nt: TGTGCCAGCAGTGAAGCCACAGATACGCAGTATTTT

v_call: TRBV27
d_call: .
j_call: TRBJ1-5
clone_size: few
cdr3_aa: CASSFRGMMGQPQHF
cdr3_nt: TGTGCCAGCAGTTTCCGGGGGATGATGGGTCAGCCCCAGCATTTT

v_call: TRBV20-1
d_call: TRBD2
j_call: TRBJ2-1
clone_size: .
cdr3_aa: CSAAGVDEQFF
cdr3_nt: TGCAGTGCGGCGGGGGTAGATGAGCAGTTCTTC

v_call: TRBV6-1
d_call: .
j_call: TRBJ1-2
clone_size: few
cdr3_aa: CASSESGSYGYTF
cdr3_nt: TGTGCCAGCAGTGAATCGGGGTCCTATGGCTACACCTTC

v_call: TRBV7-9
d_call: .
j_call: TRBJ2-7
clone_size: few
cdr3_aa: CASSWGDEQYF
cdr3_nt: TGTGCCAGCAGCTGGGGAGACGAGCAGTACTTC

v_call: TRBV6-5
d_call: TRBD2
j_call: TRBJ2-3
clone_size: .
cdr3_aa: CASSFSGGEDTQYF
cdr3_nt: TGTGCCAGCAGTTTTAGCGGGGGGGAAGATACGCAGTATTTT

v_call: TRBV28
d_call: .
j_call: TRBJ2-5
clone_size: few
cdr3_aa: CASSLLGVQETQYF
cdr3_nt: TGTGCCAGCAGTTTATTAGGGGTCCAAGAGACCCAGTACTTC

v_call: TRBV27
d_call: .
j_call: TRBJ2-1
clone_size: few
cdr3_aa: CAIQPPRGEQFF
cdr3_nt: TGTGCCATCCAACCCCCAAGGGGTGAGCAGTTCTTC

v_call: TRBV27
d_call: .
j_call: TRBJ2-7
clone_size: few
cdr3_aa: CASSLSGFEGYEQYF
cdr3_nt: TGTGCCAGCAGTTTATCAGGGTTCGAAGGCTACGAGCAGTACTTC

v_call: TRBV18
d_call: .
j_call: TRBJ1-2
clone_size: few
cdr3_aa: CASSPDRGYGYTF
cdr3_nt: TGTGCCAGCTCACCAGACCGAGGGTATGGCTACACCTTC

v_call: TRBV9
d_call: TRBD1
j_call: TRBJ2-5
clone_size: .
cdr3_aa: CASSERGQGRETQYF
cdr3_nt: TGTGCCAGCAGCGAGCGGGGACAGGGAAGGGAGACCCAGTACTTC

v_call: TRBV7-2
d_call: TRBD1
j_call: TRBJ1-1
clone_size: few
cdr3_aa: CASSLGTGYFAEAFF
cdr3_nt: TGTGCCAGCAGCTTAGGGACAGGGTACTTTGCTGAAGCTTTCTTT

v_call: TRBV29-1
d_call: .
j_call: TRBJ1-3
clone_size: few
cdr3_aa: CSATQTGSGNTIYF
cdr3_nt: TGCAGCGCAACACAGACAGGCTCTGGAAACACCATATATTTT

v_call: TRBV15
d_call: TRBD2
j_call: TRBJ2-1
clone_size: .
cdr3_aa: CATSRAGEGYNEQFF
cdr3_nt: TGTGCCACCAGCAGAGCGGGGGAGGGTTACAATGAGCAGTTCTTC

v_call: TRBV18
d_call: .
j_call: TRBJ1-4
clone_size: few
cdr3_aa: CASSPYSLDEKLFF
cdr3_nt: TGTGCCAGCTCACCCTATTCCTTGGACGAAAAACTGTTTTTT

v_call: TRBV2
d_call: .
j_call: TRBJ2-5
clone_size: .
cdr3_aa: CASGTGPRTQYF
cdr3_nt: TGTGCCAGCGGAACAGGACCCAGGACCCAGTACTTC

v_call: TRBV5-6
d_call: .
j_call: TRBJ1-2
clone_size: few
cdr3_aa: CASSLPDGYNYGYTF
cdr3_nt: TGTGCCAGCAGCCTCCCCGACGGTTACAACTATGGCTACACCTTC

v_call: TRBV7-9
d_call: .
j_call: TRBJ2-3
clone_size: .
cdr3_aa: CASSGRREHPAGDTQYF
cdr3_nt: TGTGCCAGCAGCGGCCGACGAGAACACCCCGCCGGCGATACGCAGTATTTT

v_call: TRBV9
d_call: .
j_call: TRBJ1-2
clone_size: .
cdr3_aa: CASSVESRGNYGYTF
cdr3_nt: TGTGCCAGCAGCGTAGAGTCGAGGGGGAACTATGGCTACACCTTC

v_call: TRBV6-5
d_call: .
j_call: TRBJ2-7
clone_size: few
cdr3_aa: CASSFRGGEQYF
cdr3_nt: TGTGCCAGCAGTTTCAGGGGTGGCGAGCAGTACTTC

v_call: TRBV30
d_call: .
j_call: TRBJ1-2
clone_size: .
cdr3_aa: CAWSVLQPEGGYTF
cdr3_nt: TGTGCCTGGAGTGTACTGCAGCCCGAGGGCGGCTACACCTTC

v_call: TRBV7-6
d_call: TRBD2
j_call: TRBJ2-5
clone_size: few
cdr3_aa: CASSRSGTNQETQYF
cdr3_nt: TGTGCCAGCAGCAGATCCGGGACTAACCAAGAGACCCAGTACTTC

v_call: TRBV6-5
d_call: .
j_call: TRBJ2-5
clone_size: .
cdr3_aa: CASSYRWTPYETQYF
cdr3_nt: TGTGCCAGCAGTTATAGGTGGACCCCCTATGAGACCCAGTACTTC

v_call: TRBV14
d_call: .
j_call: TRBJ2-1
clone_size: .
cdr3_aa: CASSPPPPHNEQFF
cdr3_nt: TGTGCCAGCAGCCCCCCGCCTCCCCACAATGAGCAGTTCTTC

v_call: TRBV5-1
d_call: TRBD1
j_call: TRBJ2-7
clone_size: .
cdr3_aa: CASSLEGQGVYEQYF
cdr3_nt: TGCGCCAGCAGCTTGGAGGGACAGGGGGTATACGAGCAGTACTTC

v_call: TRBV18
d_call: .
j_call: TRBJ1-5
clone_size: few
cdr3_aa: CASSQEGDQPQHF
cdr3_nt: TGTGCCAGCTCACAGGAGGGGGATCAGCCCCAGCATTTT

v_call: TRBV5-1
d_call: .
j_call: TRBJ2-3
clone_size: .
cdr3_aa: CASSRAESPDTQYF
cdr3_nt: TGCGCCAGCAGCCGGGCGGAGTCTCCAGATACGCAGTATTTT

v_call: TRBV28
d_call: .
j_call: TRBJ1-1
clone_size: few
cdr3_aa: CASSSWGGGTEAFF
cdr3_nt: TGTGCCAGCAGCAGCTGGGGAGGTGGCACTGAAGCTTTCTTT

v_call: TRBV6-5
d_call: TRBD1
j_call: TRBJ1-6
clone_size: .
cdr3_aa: CASRGQGDRNSPLHF
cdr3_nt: TGTGCCAGCAGGGGACAGGGGGATCGGAATTCACCCCTCCACTTT

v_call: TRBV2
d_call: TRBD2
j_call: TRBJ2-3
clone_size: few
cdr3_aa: CAGGLAGTDTQYF
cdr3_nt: TGTGCCGGGGGACTAGCGGGGACAGATACGCAGTATTTT

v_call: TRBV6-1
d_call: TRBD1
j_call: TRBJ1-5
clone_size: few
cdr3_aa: CASSEQGAGQPQHF
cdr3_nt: TGTGCCAGCAGTGAACAGGGGGCAGGTCAGCCCCAGCATTTT